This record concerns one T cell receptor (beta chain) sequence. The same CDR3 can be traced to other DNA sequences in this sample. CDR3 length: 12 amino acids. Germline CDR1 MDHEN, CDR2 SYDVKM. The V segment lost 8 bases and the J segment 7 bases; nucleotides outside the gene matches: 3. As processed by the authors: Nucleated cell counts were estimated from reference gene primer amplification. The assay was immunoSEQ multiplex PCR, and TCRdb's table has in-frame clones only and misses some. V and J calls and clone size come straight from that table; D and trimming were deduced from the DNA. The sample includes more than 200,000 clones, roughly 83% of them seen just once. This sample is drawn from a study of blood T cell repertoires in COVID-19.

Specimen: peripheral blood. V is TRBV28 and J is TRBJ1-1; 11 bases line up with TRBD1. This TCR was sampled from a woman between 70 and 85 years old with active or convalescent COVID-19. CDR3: CASGTGGYEAFF. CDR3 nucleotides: TGTGCCAGCGGGACAGGGGGATATGAAGCTTTCTTT.